The rows below give T cell receptor beta chains drawn from one sample of a study of beta chain features in type 1 diabetes. Sequenced by immunoSEQ multiplex PCR; TCRdb stores in-frame clones only, minus some. Here the sample spans approximately 24,000 clones, 40% to 60% being singletons. Sequencing was performed on stem cell memory CD4+ T cells from blood. The source is a man aged 25-45 years with type 1 diabetes. Both conserved end residues are part of each CDR3. D genes are given only for firm matches. Clone sizes are given selectively: once, few, many, or a class where the clone is expanded.

CASSPGDKQYF,TGCGCCAGCAGTCCCGGGGACAAGCAGTACTTC,.,TRBJ2-7,TRBV10-1,.
CASSKDRFDSPLHF,TGTGCCAGCAGCAAGGACAGGTTTGACTCACCCCTCCACTTT,few,TRBJ1-6,TRBV6-5,TRBD1
CASSLVQGPSSYNSPLHF,TGTGCCAGCAGCTTAGTCCAGGGGCCGAGCTCCTATAATTCACCCCTCCACTTT,.,TRBJ1-6,TRBV7-8,.
CASSPAAGLAAPNEQFF,TGTGCCAGCAGCCCGGCGGCGGGACTAGCGGCCCCCAATGAGCAGTTCTTC,once,TRBJ2-1,TRBV2,TRBD2
CASSGGRGSLGDTQYF,TGTGCCAGCAGTGGAGGTAGAGGAAGTTTGGGAGATACGCAGTATTTT,.,TRBJ2-3,TRBV2,.
CASSPPGRGGSYGYTF,TGTGCCAGCTCACCACCGGGTAGAGGGGGCAGCTATGGCTACACCTTC,.,TRBJ1-2,TRBV18,TRBD1
CASSYGGDEQFF,TGTGCCAGCAGCTACGGGGGAGATGAGCAGTTCTTC,.,TRBJ2-1,TRBV7-9,.
CASSTTGISYEQYF,TGCGCCAGCAGCACAACAGGGATCTCCTACGAGCAGTACTTC,once,TRBJ2-7,TRBV5-1,.
CASSESPGTYEQYF,TGTGCCAGCAGCGAATCCCCGGGGACCTACGAGCAGTACTTC,few,TRBJ2-7,TRBV9,.
CASSNPGQGVDEQYF,TGTGCCAGCAGTAACCCGGGACAGGGAGTAGACGAGCAGTACTTC,few,TRBJ2-7,TRBV6-6,TRBD1
CASSEARGVDQYF,TGTGCCAGCAGTGAAGCGCGGGGGGTTGACCAGTACTTC,.,TRBJ2-5,TRBV2,TRBD2
CASGSGQGASDTQYF,TGTGCTAGTGGTTCGGGGCAGGGGGCTTCAGATACGCAGTATTTT,.,TRBJ2-3,TRBV12-5,TRBD1
CAAGQGGGETQYF,TGTGCAGCAGGACAGGGGGGGGGAGAGACCCAGTACTTC,.,TRBJ2-5,TRBV30,TRBD1
CASSYGVFRNTEAFF,TGTGCCAGCAGTTACGGAGTCTTTCGTAACACTGAAGCTTTCTTT,few,TRBJ1-1,TRBV6-6,.
CASGLVVAGGASYEQYF,TGTGCTAGTGGTTTGGTTGTAGCGGGAGGTGCCTCCTACGAGCAGTACTTC,.,TRBJ2-7,TRBV12-5,TRBD2
CASSPGTVLFNYGYTF,TGTGCCAGTAGTCCCGGGACAGTTCTTTTCAACTATGGCTACACCTTC,.,TRBJ1-2,TRBV19,TRBD1
CASSQDDRGKNIQYF,TGTGCCAGCAGCCAAGATGACAGGGGCAAAAACATTCAGTACTTC,.,TRBJ2-4,TRBV14,TRBD1
CASSLVFRDSQPQHF,TGTGCCAGCAGCTTAGTATTCAGGGACTCCCAGCCCCAGCATTTT,few,TRBJ1-5,TRBV7-8,.
CASSPMGGNTEAFF,TGTGCCAGCAGCCCCATGGGGGGAAACACTGAAGCTTTCTTT,few,TRBJ1-1,TRBV5-4,.
CASSLAGATTGELFF,TGTGCCAGCAGCTTAGCAGGGGCGACCACCGGGGAGCTGTTTTTT,few,TRBJ2-2,TRBV7-8,.
CASSFGQGALEQYF,TGCGCCAGCAGTTTTGGACAGGGGGCCTTGGAGCAGTACTTC,.,TRBJ2-7,TRBV5-1,TRBD1
CASSHANTGELFF,TGTGCCAGCAGTCATGCGAACACCGGGGAGCTGTTTTTT,.,TRBJ2-2,TRBV7-2,.
CASSPDRAGKTQYF,TGTGCCAGCAGCCCGGACAGGGCGGGAAAGACCCAGTACTTC,.,TRBJ2-5,TRBV7-2,TRBD1
CASSLAPGGDNTEAFF,TGTGCCAGCAGCTTAGCCCCCGGGGGAGACAACACTGAAGCTTTCTTT,.,TRBJ1-1,TRBV7-6,.
CASSLGVEASPLHF,TGTGCCAGCAGCTTAGGGGTGGAGGCGTCACCCCTCCACTTT,.,TRBJ1-6,TRBV7-9,.
CASSPGLHGPQETQYF,TGTGCCAGCAGTCCGGGACTCCACGGGCCACAAGAGACCCAGTACTTC,once,TRBJ2-5,TRBV9,.
CASSEQGGTEAFF,TGCGCCAGCAGCGAGCAGGGGGGCACTGAAGCTTTCTTT,once,TRBJ1-1,TRBV5-1,TRBD1
CASSSRTGLEAFF,TGTGCCAGCAGTTCCCGGACAGGACTTGAAGCTTTCTTT,.,TRBJ1-1,TRBV28,TRBD1
CASSAYSGTNYEQYF,TGTGCCAGTAGTGCCTACTCCGGGACAAACTACGAGCAGTACTTC,.,TRBJ2-7,TRBV19,.
CASGLGLNSGNTIYF,TGTGCCAGCGGGTTGGGCCTCAACTCTGGAAACACCATATATTTT,.,TRBJ1-3,TRBV2,.
CASKGGAGMSYNEQFF,TGTGCCAGTAAGGGCGGCGCCGGGATGAGCTACAATGAGCAGTTCTTC,few,TRBJ2-1,TRBV19,.
CASSSWAGDQETQYF,TGTGCCAGCAGTTCCTGGGCGGGGGACCAAGAGACCCAGTACTTC,few,TRBJ2-5,TRBV7-9,TRBD2
CASSLTTSVSSYEQYF,TGTGCCAGCAGTTTAACGACTAGCGTAAGCTCCTACGAGCAGTACTTC,.,TRBJ2-7,TRBV27,TRBD2